This T cell receptor (beta chain) was retrieved from a study of T cell repertoires in cytomegalovirus infection (dated by TCRdb to between 2017 and 2020). For context, the study as a whole: Recently identified HLA-C-restricted CMV epitopes, whose presentation resists viral immunomodulation, were targeted by peptide stimulations together with well-studied HLA-B-restricted epitopes. Donor HLA type was relevant to the analysis, because carriage of CMV infection together with the matching HLA type was indicated by public TCR beta signatures.

Sequencing took place on an Illumina HiSeq 1500. TCRdb itself trimmed the public reads at Q25 with fastp, ran MiXCR and retained productive beta chains. Identical CDR3 protein sequences are pooled into one entry, listed with their most common genes and DNA. The sample data list a few hundred thousand distinct CDR3 sequences, and about 44% of these were observed just once. Of the sample, just under 45% is held by the ten largest clones. Findings and caveats that apply to the study as a whole: In both this cohort and an independent roughly 360-donor cohort, the cumulative frequency of public TCR beta family members distinguished carriers of CMV infection plus the relevant HLA type. The ex vivo response was dominated by HLA-C-restricted CMV-specific TCR beta clonotypes, which also provided the single most frequent clonotype in two of eight donors.

Taken with the paper, the label for treatment or condition translates to: in vitro stimulation with specific CMV peptide epitopes to enrich CMV-specific T cells. As regards this clonotype: The antigen it binds to is not known. No clone much larger than this one lies a single base away; base qualities are absent.

This receptor was taken from a human donor in good health (CMV status not recorded). Some clones in this sample may be carry-over from other donors' samples. This specimen consisted of cultured PBMCs, obtained from culture after CMV antigen stimulation.

CDR3 reads: CASSTLTNTEAFF. Here is the DNA: TGTGCCAGTAGTACTCTGACGAACACTGAAGCTTTCTTT. The sequence links TRBV19 to TRBJ1-1, with the D segment identity uncertain. Via the germline V gene (reference sequence), CDR1 is LNHDA and CDR2 SQIVND. The CDR3 contains 13 residues, cysteine and phenylalanine counted. CDR3 DNA is the only sequence kept; it has 39 bases, read in frame from the first base. The germline ends are 7 bases apart after V is trimmed by 4 bases and J by 1 base.